The 6 T cell receptor beta chains below were found in one sample sequenced in a study of control samples from healthy donors and cancer patients. TCRdb keeps only in-frame clones here, not all; method: immunoSEQ multiplex PCR. The sample gives 60,000 to 95,000 clones, approximately 84% of which show up once; more than 12% is in the top ten. What was sequenced was blood. These receptors were collected from a man in his forties or fifties in good health.

The rearrangement uses TRBV5-1 and TRBJ1-1; D perhaps matches TRBD1 (6 bases). The CDR3 runs 16 residues. In germline, CDR1 is SGHRS, CDR2 YFSETQ. Trimming removed 4 bases at V and 0 bases at J, with 16 bases between. CDR3 nucleotide sequence: TGCGCCAGCAGCACAGGACAGTTGTCCATGAACACTGAAGCTTTCTTT. Its translation is CASSTGQLSMNTEAFF.

This rearrangement joins TRBV7-9 to TRBJ2-1, with a weak D call TRBD1 (5 bases). CDR3 length: 13 residues. Germline CDR1 and CDR2: SEHNR and FQNEAQ (reference sequence). V lost 3 bases to trimming and J lost 6 bases, with 9 bases between them. CDR3 DNA sequence: TGTGCCAGCAGCTTTCAGGGTGGCAATGAGCAGTTCTTC. Translated, it gives CASSFQGGNEQFF.

J is TRBJ1-3 and V is TRBV2; 7 bases are shared with TRBD1. J lost 0 bases, V lost 3 bases, and 8 bases had no gene match. This CDR3 has 17 amino acids. Germline V gives CDR1 SNHLY, CDR2 FYNNEI. Here the CDR3 DNA reads TGTGCCAGCAGTGAGCAGGGACAGTCCTACTCTGGAAACACCATATATTTT. Its translation: CASSEQGQSYSGNTIYF.

This chain links TRBV28 with TRBJ2-5; either TRBD1 or TRBD2 may supply D (6 bases each). The V end was cut by 11 bases, the J end by 4 bases, with 17 bases between. Germline V gene sequence: CDR1 MDHEN, CDR2 SYDVKM. CDR3 length: 13 amino acids. The CDR3 DNA reads as TGTGCCGCCACTCCGGGGGCACCAGAGACCCAGTACTTC. It yields the protein CAATPGAPETQYF.

This chain connects TRBV6-5 to TRBJ2-3; TRBD2 matches 9 bases. The V and J ends lost 6 bases and 6 bases, in that order; junction bases with no gene match: 7. CDR1 is MNHEY and CDR2 is SVGAGI in the germline V gene. The CDR3 covers 14 residues. The CDR3 reads CASSLAGRSDTQYF. In DNA form, the CDR3 reads TGTGCCAGCAGCCTAGCGGGGAGGTCGGATACGCAGTATTTT.

In its sample, this clone was seen once. The chain combines TRBV4-2 with TRBJ2-5; D is unresolved. Germline values: CDR1 LGHNA, CDR2 YNFKEQ. Trimming shortened V by 0 bases and J by 5 bases, and 16 bases separated the two germline ends. This CDR3 is built from 16 residues. The CDR3 here is CASSQDLEGYRETQYF. The DNA of the CDR3 is TGTGCCAGCAGCCAAGATCTTGAAGGGTATCGGGAGACCCAGTACTTC.